In this sample, the clone carrying this T cell receptor (beta chain) turned up a few times. This specimen belongs to a study of T-cell reconstitution after alpha-beta-depleted transplantation in children. Unique molecular identifiers were used in preparing the TCRbeta library. One entry per CDR3 protein results from TCRdb running MiXCR on the PCR reads. The top ten clones hold over 9% of a sample with about 270,000 distinct CDR3 sequences, about a tenth of them seen once. The CDR3 has 14 residues. V dropped 3 bases and J dropped 9; count of bases not matched to a gene: 8. The V gene's germline CDR1 is DFQATT and CDR2 SNEGSKA (reference sequence).

The TCR originated in a human donor who donated a stem cell graft to a child with SCID. This chain links TRBV20-1 with TRBJ2-1; the match to TRBD2 covers 10 bases. The starting material was PBMCs from the stem cell graft donor, obtained from the stem cell graft. The DNA for the CDR3 is TGCAGTGCTAGTACTAGCGGGGTGCTTGGTGAGCAGTTCTTC. Translating it yields CSASTSGVLGEQFF.